Listed below are T cell receptor beta chains from one sample, sequenced in a study of a mutant IDH1 vaccine in newly diagnosed glioma. The assay was immunoSEQ multiplex PCR, and TCRdb's table has in-frame clones only and misses some. This sample has more than 25,000 clones, with 79% found just once. These receptors' antigens are unknown. The sequences come from PBMCs, collected from a glioma patient whose treatment included an IDH1 peptide vaccine. The receptors derive from a woman aged 25 to 39 with glioma. Some clones in this sample may be carry-over from other donors' samples. CDR3s leave out the opening cysteine and the closing phenylalanine or tryptophan. Clone sizes are given selectively: once, few, many, or a class where the clone is expanded.

j_call v_call clone_size cdr3_aa
TRBJ2-2 TRBV28 . ASSPPEGSGELF
TRBJ2-5 TRBV5-1 . ASSPTSQGQETQY
TRBJ2-1 TRBV29-1 . SVEGDLEMGPNEQF
TRBJ2-4 TRBV4-1 few ASSRGQGGNIQY
TRBJ1-1 TRBV7-9 . ASSPQGGLNTEAF
TRBJ2-7 TRBV28 . ASSTSGLAGIIHEQY
TRBJ1-1 TRBV30 . AWSVVQNTEAF
TRBJ2-2 TRBV30 . AWTTDRSATGELF
TRBJ1-1 TRBV30 . AWSRDRGNTEAF
TRBJ2-7 TRBV13 . ASSPDGGTIGEQY
TRBJ2-7 TRBV7-3 . ASSLGLGSEQY
TRBJ2-1 TRBV13 . ASSLGPGTIYNEQF